This T cell receptor (beta chain) was recovered during a study of cytomegalovirus exposure and HLA in healthy donors. Both 60 Vbeta primers and 13 Jbeta primers went into the PCR. Data came from immunoSEQ multiplex PCR; TCRdb stores just in-frame clones and leaves some out. The sample records about 130,000 clones, under 80% being singletons. This clone was seen more than once but under ten times. What it binds is unknown. CDR1 is SGHAT, CDR2 FQNNGV, per germline. The CDR3 is 11 amino acids. Trimming took 5 bases from V and 7 from J, leaving 9 bases between them. Overall study results and limits: Roughly even sequencing depth across donors was the assumption behind the presence/absence analyses. Sequencing probably produced one cluster of sequence variants that were highly shared.

The source is a woman aged 55-69 years in good health and CMV-seropositive. The material sequenced was PBMCs. The V and J genes are TRBV11-2 and TRBJ2-7; perhaps TRBD2 as D (6 bases). The CDR3 sequence is CASSVSGEQYF. The CDR3 nucleotides read TGTGCCAGCAGCGTTAGCGGAGAGCAGTACTTC.